A single TCR beta chain is shown here with its context. This record comes from a study of blood T cell repertoires in COVID-19. Looking at the study overall: Specimens from acute and convalescent COVID-19 originated in the United States, Italy and Spain. Sample material is recorded as cDNA or gDNA derived from T cells, B-cell-depleted T cells, or PBMCs.

Using immunoSEQ multiplex PCR, the repertoire was profiled, and TCRdb retains in-frame clones only, with some absent. The sample records about 150,000 clones, about 89% being singletons. Germline V gene sequence: CDR1 MDHEN, CDR2 SYDVKM. The CDR3 has 12 residues. V shed 8 bases and J shed 1 base, with 8 bases lying between them. The gene calls are TRBV28 and TRBJ2-5; D might be TRBD2 (6 bases). The origin of this receptor is a man aged 45-65 years with acute or convalescent COVID-19. The sample was peripheral blood. This CDR3 is CASRLGQETQYF. The CDR3 DNA reads as TGTGCCAGCCGACTAGGCCAAGAGACCCAGTACTTC.